Described below is a single T cell receptor beta chain sequence and its context. This clonotype was found once. Its binding antigen is unknown. Because it lacks the conserved phenylalanine or tryptophan at the end, this CDR3 is likely a read error. The limits of the CDR3 on the DNA are not certain, so only TCRdb's listed CDR3 is given. These data come from a study of tumor-infiltrating lymphocytes in oesophageal squamous cell carcinoma (dated by TCRdb to about 2016). The library was prepared using PCR. The run used an Illumina HiSeq 2000. TCRdb reanalyzed the raw reads on its own, using fastp at Q25 for trimming and MiXCR for clone calling, and kept in-frame beta chains. Rows with one shared CDR3 protein collapse into an entry with the most common genes and DNA. The sample table holds roughly 15,000 distinct CDR3 sequences, of which about half were seen once. Of the sample, 15% to 25% is held by the ten largest clones.

With termini counted, the CDR3 has 19 amino acids. The sequence was obtained from a male donor with esophageal squamous cell carcinoma. Rearrangement joined TRBV12-3 or TRBV12-4 to TRBJ1-1; whether TRBD1, the table's D call, matches the DNA was not checked. The sample comprised esophageal tumor tissue. This receptor has the CDR3 CASSREGTPGRTMSSSSGQ.